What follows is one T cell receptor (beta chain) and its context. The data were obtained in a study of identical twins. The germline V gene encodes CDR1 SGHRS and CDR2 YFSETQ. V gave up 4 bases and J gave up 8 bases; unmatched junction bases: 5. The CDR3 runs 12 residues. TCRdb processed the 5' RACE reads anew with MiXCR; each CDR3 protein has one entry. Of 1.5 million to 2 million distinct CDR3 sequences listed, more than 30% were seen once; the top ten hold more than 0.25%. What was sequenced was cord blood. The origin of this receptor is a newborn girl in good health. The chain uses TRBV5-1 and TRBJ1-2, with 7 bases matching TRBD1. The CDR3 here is CASSPRDSGYTF. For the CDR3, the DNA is TGCGCCAGCAGCCCACGGGACAGCGGCTACACCTTC. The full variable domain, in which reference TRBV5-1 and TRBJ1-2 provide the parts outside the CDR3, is KAGVTQTPRYLIKTRGQQVTLSCSPISGHRSVSWYQQTPGQGLQFLFEYFSETQRNKGNFPGRFSGRQFSNSRSEMNVSTLELGDSALYLCASSPRDSGYTFGSGTRLTVV.